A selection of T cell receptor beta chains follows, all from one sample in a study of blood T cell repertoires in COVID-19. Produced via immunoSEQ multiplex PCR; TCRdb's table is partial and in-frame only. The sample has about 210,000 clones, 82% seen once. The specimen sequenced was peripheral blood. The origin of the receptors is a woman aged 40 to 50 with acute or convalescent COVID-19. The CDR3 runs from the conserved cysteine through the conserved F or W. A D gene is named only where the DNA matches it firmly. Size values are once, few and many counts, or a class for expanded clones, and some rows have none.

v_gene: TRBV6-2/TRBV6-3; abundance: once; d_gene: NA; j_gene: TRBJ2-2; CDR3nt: TGTGCCAGCAGCCGCCCAGCCGGGGAGCTGTTTTTT; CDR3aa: CASSRPAGELFF
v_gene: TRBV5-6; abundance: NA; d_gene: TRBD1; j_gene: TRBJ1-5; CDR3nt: TGTGCCAGCAGCTTGGACAGGGGGGAAAGCAATCAGCCCCAGCATTTT; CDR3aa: CASSLDRGESNQPQHF
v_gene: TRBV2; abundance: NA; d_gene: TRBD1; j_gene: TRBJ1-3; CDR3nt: TGTGCCGGCCGGGGACAGTCTGGAAACACCATATATTTT; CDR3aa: CAGRGQSGNTIYF
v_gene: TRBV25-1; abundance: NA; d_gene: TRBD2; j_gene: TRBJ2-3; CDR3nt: TGTGCCAGCAGTTGGGGGGGGAGAGCGGCAGGGGATACGCAGTATTTT; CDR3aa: CASSWGGRAAGDTQYF
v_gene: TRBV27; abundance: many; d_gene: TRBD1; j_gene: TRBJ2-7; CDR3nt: TGTGCCAGCAGTTTAGGGGGACAGACCTACGAGCAGTACTTC; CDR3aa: CASSLGGQTYEQYF
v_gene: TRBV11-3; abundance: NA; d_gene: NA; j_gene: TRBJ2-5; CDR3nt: TGTGCCAGCAGCCTGGGAAGGGGCCAAGAGACCCAGTACTTC; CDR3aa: CASSLGRGQETQYF
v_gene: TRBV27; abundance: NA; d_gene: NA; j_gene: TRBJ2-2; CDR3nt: TGTGCCAGCAGTTTCCAGGGTATTACCGGGGAGCTGTTTTTT; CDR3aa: CASSFQGITGELFF
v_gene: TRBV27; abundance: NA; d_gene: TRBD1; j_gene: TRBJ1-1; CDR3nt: TGTGCCAGCAGTTTAGGGCCGACAGGGGGAACTGAAGCTTTCTTT; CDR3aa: CASSLGPTGGTEAFF
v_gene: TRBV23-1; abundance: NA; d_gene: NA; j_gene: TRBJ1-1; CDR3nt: TGCGCCAGCCTTCAGGGGTGGGAGAACACTGAAGCTTTCTTT; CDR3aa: CASLQGWENTEAFF
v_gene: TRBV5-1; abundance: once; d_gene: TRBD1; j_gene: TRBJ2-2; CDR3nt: TGCGCCAGCAGCTTAACGACAGGGGCAGACACCGGGGAGCTGTTTTTT; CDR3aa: CASSLTTGADTGELFF
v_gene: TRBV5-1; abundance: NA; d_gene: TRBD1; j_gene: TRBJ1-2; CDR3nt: TGCGCCAGCCGACACAACACAGGGGACTATGGCTACACCTTC; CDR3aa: CASRHNTGDYGYTF
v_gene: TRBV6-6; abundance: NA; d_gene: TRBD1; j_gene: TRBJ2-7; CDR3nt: TGTGCCAGCACCATGACAGGGGCCGAGCAGTACTTC; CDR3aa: CASTMTGAEQYF
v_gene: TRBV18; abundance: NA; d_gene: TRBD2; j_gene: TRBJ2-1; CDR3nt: TGTGCCAGCTCACCCCAGACTAGCGGGGGCGGTGAGCAGTTCTTC; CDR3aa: CASSPQTSGGGEQFF
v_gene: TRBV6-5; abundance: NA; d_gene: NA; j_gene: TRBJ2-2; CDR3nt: TGTGCCAGCAGTTACTCGCAGGGCCCCGGGGAGCTGTTTTTT; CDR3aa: CASSYSQGPGELFF
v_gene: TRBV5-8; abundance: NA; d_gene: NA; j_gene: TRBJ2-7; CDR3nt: TGTGCCAGCAGCTTGGCCTCGTACGAGCAGTACTTC; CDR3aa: CASSLASYEQYF
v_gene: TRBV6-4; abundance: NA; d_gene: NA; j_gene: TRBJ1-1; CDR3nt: TGTGCCAGCAGTGACTCGATGAGGGCCGGGAACACTGAAGCTTTCTTT; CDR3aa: CASSDSMRAGNTEAFF
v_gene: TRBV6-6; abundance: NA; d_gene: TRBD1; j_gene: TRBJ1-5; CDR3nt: TGTGCCAGCAGTTACCCTGGACAGGGCAATTGGCAGCCCCAGCATTTT; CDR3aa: CASSYPGQGNWQPQHF
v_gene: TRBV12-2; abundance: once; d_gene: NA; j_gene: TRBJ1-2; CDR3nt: TGTGCAAGTCGCTTAGGAGTTGGGCAGCCAAGGTATGGCTACACCTTC; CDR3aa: CASRLGVGQPRYGYTF
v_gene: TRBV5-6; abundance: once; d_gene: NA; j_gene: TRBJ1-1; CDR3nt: TGTGCCAGCAGCTTGGTCGACACTGAAGCTTTCTTT; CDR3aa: CASSLVDTEAFF
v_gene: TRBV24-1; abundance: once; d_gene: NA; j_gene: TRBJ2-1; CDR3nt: TGTGCCACCAGTGATCCCCAAGACAGGAGAACCTACAATGAGCAGTTCTTC; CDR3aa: CATSDPQDRRTYNEQFF
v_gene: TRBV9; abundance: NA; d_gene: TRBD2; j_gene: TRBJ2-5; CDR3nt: TGTGCCAGCAGAGGACTAGCGGGAGCGTGGCAAGAGACCCAGTACTTC; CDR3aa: CASRGLAGAWQETQYF
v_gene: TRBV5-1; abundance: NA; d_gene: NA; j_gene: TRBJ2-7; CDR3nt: TGCGCCAGCAGCTTGGCTCAGTCCTACGAGCAGTACTTC; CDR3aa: CASSLAQSYEQYF
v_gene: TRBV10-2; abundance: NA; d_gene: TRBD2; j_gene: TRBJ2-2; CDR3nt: TGCGCCAGCAGGGGGACTAGCGGGACTTCCGGGGAGCTGTTTTTT; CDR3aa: CASRGTSGTSGELFF
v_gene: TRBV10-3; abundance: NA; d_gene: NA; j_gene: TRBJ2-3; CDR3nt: TGTGCCATCAGTGACCTTAGTGAGTTAGGGGTTGGAGATACGCAGTATTTT; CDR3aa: CAISDLSELGVGDTQYF
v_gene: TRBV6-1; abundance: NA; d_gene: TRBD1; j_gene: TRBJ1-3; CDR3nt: TGTGCCAGCAGTGAACGGGGGACAGGTCCGTGGTTAAACATATATTTT; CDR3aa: CASSERGTGPWLNIYF
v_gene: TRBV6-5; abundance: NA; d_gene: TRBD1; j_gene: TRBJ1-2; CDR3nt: TGTGCCAGCAGGGGACAGTTCTATGGCTACACCTTC; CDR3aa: CASRGQFYGYTF